The rows below give T cell receptor beta chains drawn from one sample of a study of blood T cell repertoires in COVID-19. Some clones are missing from TCRdb's copy, which holds only in-frame ones; the method was immunoSEQ multiplex PCR. The table lists 650,000 to 800,000 clones, around 89% of them singletons. The source material was peripheral blood. The receptors originated from a woman between 18 and 30 years old with acute or convalescent COVID-19. The CDR3 runs from the conserved cysteine through the conserved F or W. D genes are given only for firm matches. Where a row states a size, it is once, few, many or the class of an expanded clone; other rows omit it.

d_gene	v_gene	abundance	j_gene	CDR3aa	CDR3nt
.	TRBV19	.	TRBJ1-1	CASLGGANTEAFF	TGTGCCAGCCTCGGGGGAGCGAACACTGAAGCTTTCTTT
TRBD1	TRBV18	.	TRBJ2-7	CASSPAGQGAYEQYF	TGTGCCAGCTCACCGGCGGGACAGGGGGCTTACGAGCAGTACTTC
.	TRBV3-1/TRBV3-2	.	TRBJ1-2	CASSHPLPSRELNYGYTF	TGTGCCAGCAGCCACCCATTACCCAGTCGGGAACTGAACTATGGCTACACCTTC
TRBD1	TRBV11-3	.	TRBJ1-5	CASSLKTGLRGQPQHF	TGTGCCAGCAGCCTAAAGACAGGGTTGAGGGGACAGCCCCAGCATTTT
TRBD1	TRBV6-5	.	TRBJ1-5	CASRKTGGPQPQHF	TGTGCCAGCAGAAAGACAGGGGGCCCACAGCCCCAGCATTTT
.	TRBV5-4	once	TRBJ1-1	CASTHSQNTEAFF	TGTGCCAGCACCCACTCTCAGAACACTGAAGCTTTCTTT
.	TRBV5-1	.	TRBJ2-3	CASSPPSADTQYF	TGCGCCAGCAGCCCCCCCTCTGCAGATACGCAGTATTTT
.	TRBV12-5	once	TRBJ2-1	CASGNPLANNEQFF	TGTGCTAGTGGCAACCCCCTAGCGAACAATGAGCAGTTCTTC
.	TRBV28	.	TRBJ1-2	CASSFDRFYGYTF	TGTGCCAGCAGTTTTGACAGATTCTATGGCTACACCTTC
TRBD1	TRBV4-3	.	TRBJ2-1	CASSQGPVRQGPNEQFF	TGCGCCAGCAGCCAAGGCCCAGTCCGACAGGGCCCCAATGAGCAGTTCTTC
TRBD2	TRBV7-9	.	TRBJ2-4	CASSPTPFSGGAAKNIQYF	TGTGCCAGCAGCCCAACTCCCTTTAGCGGGGGGGCCGCCAAAAACATTCAGTACTTC
TRBD2	TRBV4-1	.	TRBJ2-3	CASSQGLAGFITSTDTQYF	TGCGCCAGCAGCCAAGGGCTAGCGGGGTTTATAACTAGCACAGATACGCAGTATTTT
TRBD1	TRBV6-5	.	TRBJ1-6	CASSDRGSNSPLHF	TGTGCCAGCAGCGACAGGGGCTCAAATTCACCCCTCCACTTT
TRBD1	TRBV7-9	.	TRBJ2-3	CASSLRPGQGFFSTDTQYF	TGTGCCAGCAGCTTGAGACCGGGACAGGGGTTTTTTAGCACAGATACGCAGTATTTT
TRBD1	TRBV13	.	TRBJ1-6	CASSIGQANSPLHF	TGTGCCAGCAGCATCGGACAGGCGAATTCACCCCTCCACTTT
TRBD1	TRBV28	.	TRBJ2-7	CASSRGQGAILVEQYF	TGTGCCAGCAGCCGAGGACAGGGGGCGATCCTTGTCGAGCAGTACTTC
TRBD1	TRBV30	.	TRBJ1-2	CAWSPTGQTYGYTF	TGTGCCTGGAGTCCGACAGGGCAAACCTATGGCTACACCTTC
.	TRBV2	.	TRBJ2-3	CASRAWDGQQTGYF	TGTGCCAGCAGAGCATGGGACGGACAACAGACAGGGTATTTT
.	TRBV7-8	.	TRBJ1-1	CASSLDGGTEAFF	TGTGCCAGCAGCCTCGACGGGGGCACTGAAGCTTTCTTT
TRBD1	TRBV5-1	.	TRBJ1-4	CASSTMGQGTEKLFF	TGCGCCAGCAGCACAATGGGACAGGGGACTGAAAAACTGTTTTTT
.	TRBV5-5	.	TRBJ1-2	CASSLDLVGGYTF	TGTGCCAGCAGCTTGGACCTAGTCGGTGGCTACACCTTC
TRBD1	TRBV7-9	.	TRBJ2-7	CASSSGTASYEQYF	TGTGCCAGCAGCTCCGGGACAGCCTCCTACGAGCAGTACTTC
.	TRBV6-5	.	TRBJ1-1	CASNRGAETEAFF	TGTGCCAGCAATCGGGGGGCAGAGACTGAAGCTTTCTTT
.	TRBV19	.	TRBJ2-5	CASSPRDTANRQETQYF	TGTGCCAGTAGTCCCCGGGACACCGCTAATCGTCAAGAGACCCAGTACTTC
TRBD1	TRBV7-8	.	TRBJ2-1	CASSSGTVNEQFF	TGTGCCAGCAGCTCCGGGACAGTCAATGAGCAGTTCTTC
TRBD1	TRBV5-8	.	TRBJ1-2	CASSRIQDRGRVGGYTF	TGTGCCAGCAGCCGAATCCAAGACAGGGGGCGCGTGGGTGGCTACACCTTC
.	TRBV11-3	once	TRBJ1-1	CASSLEYIENTEAFF	TGTGCCAGCAGCTTAGAGTACATTGAGAACACTGAAGCTTTCTTT
TRBD2	TRBV6-7	.	TRBJ2-3	CASSLAGTSTDTQYF	TGTGCCAGCAGCCTAGCGGGGACTAGCACAGATACGCAGTATTTT
.	TRBV9	.	TRBJ1-2	CASSWGVNYGYTF	TGTGCCAGCAGTTGGGGGGTTAACTATGGCTACACCTTC
.	TRBV6-6	few	TRBJ1-5	CASSYSSGGNQPQHF	TGTGCCAGCAGTTACTCGTCGGGGGGGAATCAGCCCCAGCATTTT
.	TRBV24-1	once	TRBJ1-5	CATSEAGRGGFNQPQHF	TGTGCCACCAGCGAGGCGGGGCGCGGGGGATTCAATCAGCCCCAGCATTTT
.	TRBV12-3/TRBV12-4	.	TRBJ1-2	CASSLRAGDGYTF	TGTGCCAGCAGTTTGCGGGCAGGGGATGGCTACACCTTC
TRBD2	TRBV5-1	.	TRBJ2-2	CASSLVLAGSTNTGELFF	TGCGCCAGCAGCTTGGTTCTAGCGGGGAGCACGAACACCGGGGAGCTGTTTTTT
.	TRBV5-1	.	TRBJ2-2	CASSPTGRANTGELFF	TGCGCCAGCAGTCCAACAGGGCGCGCGAACACCGGGGAGCTGTTTTTT
TRBD1	TRBV6-6	.	TRBJ1-1	CASSPRQGVEAFF	TGTGCCAGCAGCCCCCGACAGGGCGTTGAAGCTTTCTTT
.	TRBV9	once	TRBJ2-2	CASSVAVGELFF	TGTGCCAGCAGCGTAGCGGTCGGGGAGCTGTTTTTT
TRBD1	TRBV14	.	TRBJ1-1	CASSQETGGTEAFF	TGTGCCAGCAGCCAGGAGACAGGGGGGACTGAAGCTTTCTTT
TRBD1	TRBV12-3/TRBV12-4	.	TRBJ1-1	CASRGSGTGVAFF	TGTGCCAGCAGGGGCTCCGGGACAGGGGTCGCTTTCTTT
TRBD2	TRBV24-1	.	TRBJ2-1	CATTGASGGGYNEQFF	TGTGCCACCACCGGGGCTAGCGGGGGGGGGTACAATGAGCAGTTCTTC
.	TRBV5-8	.	TRBJ2-7	CASSLGGALYEQYF	TGTGCCAGCAGCTTAGGGGGGGCTCTGTACGAGCAGTACTTC
.	TRBV5-1	.	TRBJ2-5	CASSLKTTWYQETQYF	TGCGCCAGCAGCTTAAAGACTACCTGGTACCAAGAGACCCAGTACTTC
.	TRBV5-6	.	TRBJ1-5	CASSGTPNQPQHF	TGTGCCAGCTCCGGGACTCCCAATCAGCCCCAGCATTTT
TRBD2	TRBV12-3/TRBV12-4	.	TRBJ2-1	CASRRLASNEQFF	TGTGCCAGCAGAAGACTAGCGTCCAATGAGCAGTTCTTC
TRBD1	TRBV3-1/TRBV3-2	.	TRBJ1-2	CASSQPGQGAYGYTF	TGTGCCAGCAGCCAACCGGGACAGGGGGCCTATGGCTACACCTTC
.	TRBV2	.	TRBJ2-1	CASSVYNEQFF	TGTGCCAGCAGTGTATACAATGAGCAGTTCTTC